A single T cell receptor (beta chain) is shown here with its context. The CDR3 has 15 residues. V was trimmed by 3 bases and J by 1 base, leaving 13 bases between them. Looked up from germline, CDR1 is SGHRS and CDR2 is YFSETQ. These data originate in a study of blood T cell repertoires in COVID-19. Study-wide background: Specimens from acute and convalescent COVID-19 originated in the United States, Italy and Spain.

Clones were sequenced by immunoSEQ multiplex PCR, and TCRdb holds only the in-frame ones, with some missing. The table lists 180,000 or so clones, 86% of them singletons. This sequence joins TRBV5-1 and TRBJ1-1; perhaps TRBD1 as D (6 bases). The sequence was obtained from a man younger than 35 with acute or convalescent COVID-19. Sequenced sample: peripheral blood. Here the CDR3 DNA reads TGCGCCAGCAGCTGGACAGACTCTCGGAACACTGAAGCTTTCTTT. Its translation: CASSWTDSRNTEAFF.